This T cell receptor (beta chain) came from a study of response to subunit inactivated influenza vaccine. Using its own MiXCR run on the RT-PCR reads, TCRdb lists one record per CDR3 protein. The sample has under 200,000 distinct CDR3 sequences, about a tenth seen once. This clonotype was recorded a few times. The V gene lost 4 bases and the J gene lost 6 bases, with 19 bases spanning the gap. The V gene's germline CDR1 is SGHNT and CDR2 YYREEE (reference sequence). The CDR3 has 15 residues. The rearrangement uses TRBV5-4 and TRBJ2-5, with a tentative D call TRBD2 (6 bases). This TCR derives from a man over 45 who received an inactivated influenza vaccine. Sequencing used non-naive T cells sorted from PBMCs, obtained about 40 days after vaccination. CDR3 loop: CASSPSGLQGKTQYF. The CDR3 region has the DNA TGTGCCAGCAGCCCGTCGGGACTCCAGGGAAAGACCCAGTACTTC.